This TCR beta chain derives from a study of T-cell memory formation after mild COVID-19. This clonotype appeared a few times. CDR3 length: 17 amino acids. Germline V CDR1 and CDR2: KGHSH, LQKENI. The J segment lost 1 base and the V segment lost 0 bases, leaving 4 bases of the junction unmatched. Each CDR3 protein gets one entry after TCRdb re-called the 5' RACE reads with MiXCR. Of 200,000 to 250,000 distinct CDR3 sequences detected, 8% to 9.5% appear once; the ten largest clones hold around 20%. V usage is TRBV18 and J usage is TRBJ2-3; TRBD2 aligns across 10 bases. This sequence originates from a young man who had mild COVID-19 (a few samples of this study predate the infection). Cell type and time point are not known. Input material: PBMCs or a T cell subset sorted from them (not recorded which). CDR3 DNA: TGTGCCAGCTCACCACCTACTACTAGCGGGGGCACAGATACGCAGTATTTT. Protein product: CASSPPTTSGGTDTQYF.